This T cell receptor (beta chain) was sequenced for a study of PD-1 blockade in classical Hodgkin lymphoma. Produced via immunoSEQ multiplex PCR; TCRdb's table is partial and in-frame only. The sample has 30,000 to 40,000 clones, around 88% seen once. About this clone: Its matching antigen is unknown.

Time point indicated: newly diagnosed, previously untreated cHL patient sample. Magnetic negative selection was used to purify CD4+ T cells from PBMCs that had been thawed. There are 15 residues in the CDR3. The V segment lost 0 bases and the J segment 4 bases; nucleotides outside the gene matches: 3. Germline lookup yields CDR1 SGHVS and CDR2 FQNEAQ. Whole-study findings and limits: It was reported that newly diagnosed patients had less baseline TCR diversity than healthy donors.

Specimen: CD4+ T cells from blood. This sequence joins TRBV7-8 and TRBJ1-2, with 9 nucleotides matching TRBD1. This receptor was taken from a human donor with classical Hodgkin lymphoma. In DNA, the CDR3 is TGTGCCAGCAGCTTAGCCGGGACAGGGCTCTATGGCTACACCTTC. Encoded protein: CASSLAGTGLYGYTF.